These 22 T cell receptor beta chains share one sample of origin, sequenced in a study of spatial heterogeneity in lung cancer. Indicated time point: sample taken at primary tumor resection. What these receptors recognize is not known. MiXCR was run by TCRdb on the 5' RACE reads, yielding one entry per CDR3 protein. The data hold 9,200 or so distinct CDR3 sequences, with more than 4.5% observed a single time. Study-wide findings and caveats: Tumor mutation counts were tracked by expanded intratumoral alpha and beta TCR counts.

Sequences were derived from lung tumor tissue, sampled at surgery. All receptors derive from a female donor with early-stage non-small cell lung cancer.

This clonotype was seen ten or more times. V and J are TRBV2 and TRBJ2-1, with 10 bases lining up with TRBD2. Trimming took 7 bases from V and 6 from J; bases not matched to a gene: 6. Per the germline V gene, CDR1 is SNHLY and CDR2 is FYNNEI. This CDR3 region has 14 residues. CDR3 protein: CASTGLAEPNEQFF. The CDR3 DNA reads TGTGCCAGCACCGGACTAGCGGAGCCCAATGAGCAGTTCTTC.

The count of this clonotype is one. Germline and junction disagree at one end, which may indicate a read error. This chain joins TRBV7-3 and TRBJ2-3, with a weak D call TRBD2 (6 bases). The CDR3 has 13 residues. Germline V lookup: CDR1 SGHTA, CDR2 FQGTGA. CDR3 coding DNA: TGTGCCAGCAGCCCAACTAGCACAGATACGCAGAATTTT. Amino acids: CASSPTSTDTQNF.

The table lists this clonotype with many counts. The chain employs TRBV29-1 and TRBJ1-1; D remains ambiguous. The CDR3 has 15 residues. Looked up from germline, CDR1 is SQVTM and CDR2 is ANQGSEA. Between the trimmed V and J ends, which lost 3 bases and 3 bases, there was a span of 17 bases. The DNA for the CDR3 is TGCAGCGTTGATCCTCGAGGGAGGGTGGACACTGAAGCTTTCTTT. It translates to CSVDPRGRVDTEAFF.

Only a few counts were recorded for this clonotype. A read error may explain this, as a much larger clone is one base away. The chain joins TRBV4-2 to TRBJ2-2; either TRBD1 or TRBD2 may supply D (5 bases each). CDR3 length: 15 residues. Looked up from germline, CDR1 is LGHNA and CDR2 is YNFKEQ. The CDR3 nucleotides read TGTGCCAGCAGCCGAGACGTCATAGGGACCGGGGAGCGGTTTTTT. This sequence encodes CASSRDVIGTGERFF.

V is TRBV23-1 and J is TRBJ2-5; unclear D gene. TRBV23-1 is identified as an open reading frame with a role that is uncertain. The V end was cut by 0 bases, the J end by 5 bases, with 13 bases between. This CDR3 comprises 15 residues. DNA of the CDR3: TGCGCCAGCAGTCAATCCCGTCGGGCCTGGGAGACCCAGTACTTC. It is translated as CASSQSRRAWETQYF.

The gene calls are TRBV7-9 and TRBJ1-2; possible D gene TRBD1, 6 bases. Germline CDR1 SEHNR, CDR2 FQNEAQ (reference sequence). The CDR3 has 15 residues. The V end lost 5 bases, the J end lost 6 bases, and 19 bases lay between the germline ends. The CDR3 DNA follows: TGTGCCAGCAGCCCCGGGGGAACAGGGTTACATGGCTACACCTTC. Translated: CASSPGGTGLHGYTF.

This clonotype was counted many times. The rearrangement uses TRBV7-9 and TRBJ1-2; a weak D match, TRBD1 (6 bases). Germline loops: CDR1 SEHNR, CDR2 FQNEAQ (reference sequence). This CDR3 has 13 residues. The V gene lost 6 bases and the J gene lost 2 bases, with 10 bases spanning the gap. The CDR3 here is CASSRTGNYGYTF. The CDR3 DNA is TGTGCCAGCAGTCGTACAGGGAACTATGGCTACACCTTC.

This clonotype has ten or more counts. This sequence joins TRBV27 and TRBJ2-7, with TRBD2 matching over 11 bases. Germline CDR1 and CDR2: MNHEY and SMNVEV (reference sequence). The length of the CDR3 is 16 residues. Trimming removed 2 bases from V and 3 bases from J; junction bases left unmatched: 6. The CDR3: CASSLAGTSGGYEQYF. The CDR3, as DNA: TGTGCCAGCAGTTTAGCCGGTACTAGCGGGGGCTACGAGCAGTACTTC.

This rearrangement joins TRBV21-1 to TRBJ2-2; TRBD1 is the table's D call, not checked against the DNA. TRBV21-1 constitutes a pseudogene. The CDR3 covers 15 residues. The CDR3 coding sequence is TGTGCCAGCAGCAAAACCGGGGTTTCAAGGGGGGAGCTGTTTTTT. Its protein is CASSKTGVSRGELFF.

By sample fraction, this clonotype is medium-sized. A read error may produce the germline difference seen at one junction end. V and J are TRBV3-1 and TRBJ2-3; D unresolved. The CDR3 totals 12 residues. Germline V CDR1 and CDR2: LGHDT, YNNKEL (reference sequence). The DNA for the CDR3 is TGTGCCAGCAGGCAAGTGTCGGATACGCAGTATTTT. It yields the protein CASRQVSDTQYF.

This clonotype was detected many times. The rearrangement joins TRBV28 to TRBJ1-1; possibly TRBD1 for D (6 bases). The CDR3 extends over 17 amino acids. Germline V CDR1 and CDR2: MDHEN, SYDVKM. V dropped 11 bases and J dropped 0 bases, with 25 bases sitting between them. CDR3 nucleotides: TGTGCCCGAATGCTTCGCGGACAGACTATCATGAACACTGAAGCTTTCTTT. This encodes CARMLRGQTIMNTEAFF.

This clonotype was found many times. The CDR3 region is CASGDPTQETQYF. In DNA, the CDR3 is TGTGCCAGCGGGGATCCCACCCAAGAGACCCAGTACTTC. The V and J genes are TRBV11-1 and TRBJ2-5; D gene unclear. This CDR3 has 13 residues. V was trimmed by 8 bases and J by 1 base, leaving 11 bases between them. Germline CDR1 SGHAT, CDR2 FQDESV (reference sequence).

This clonotype was detected ten times or more. The chain is built from TRBV24-1 and TRBJ1-2; a possible D gene is TRBD1 (5 bases). The CDR3 loop spans 14 amino acids. Trimming pared 3 bases from V and 8 bases from J, leaving 15 bases between. CDR1 and CDR2 from the germline V gene are KGHDR and SFDVKD. The CDR3 region is CATSDKGDVGGYTF. The DNA for the CDR3 is TGTGCCACCAGTGATAAAGGGGATGTAGGAGGCTACACCTTC.

This clonotype rates as medium-sized. The gene calls are TRBV29-1 and TRBJ1-1; D uncertain. This CDR3 has 12 amino acids. Germline assignment: CDR1 SQVTM and CDR2 ANQGSEA. V shed 6 bases and J shed 0 bases, with 8 bases lying between them. CDR3 DNA: TGCAGCGTCGACATTTTGAACACTGAAGCTTTCTTT. Translated, it gives CSVDILNTEAFF.

By its share, this clonotype is large. The chain joins TRBV27 to TRBJ1-5; D possibly corresponds to TRBD1 (6 bases). The germline V gene encodes CDR1 MNHEY and CDR2 SMNVEV (reference sequence). Trimming shortened V by 8 bases and J by 0 bases, and 23 bases separated the two germline ends. The CDR3 consists of 18 residues. CDR3 amino acids: CASRESPGAEYSNQPQHF. The DNA of the CDR3 is TGTGCCAGCCGCGAGTCACCAGGGGCAGAATATAGCAATCAGCCCCAGCATTTT.

This clonotype was counted at least ten times. The V and J genes are TRBV20-1 and TRBJ2-1, with 7 bases matching TRBD2. J was trimmed by 5 bases and V by 6 bases; bases with no gene match: 10. CDR1 is DFQATT, CDR2 SNEGSKA, per germline (reference sequence). There are 14 residues in the CDR3. CDR3 in amino acids: CSAPRGGSDNEQFF. CDR3 DNA sequence: TGCAGTGCCCCCCGGGGCGGGAGCGACAATGAGCAGTTCTTC.

This clonotype was seen at least ten times. The chain is built from TRBV4-1 and TRBJ2-1, with D tentatively TRBD1 (6 bases). Deletions cut 3 bases from V and 5 bases from J, with 14 bases between. CDR1 MGHRA and CDR2 YSYEKL come from the germline V gene. CDR3 length: 15 amino acids. The CDR3 nucleotides are TGCGCCAGCAGCCATCCCGGGACAAATAACAATGAGCAGTTCTTC. Its translation: CASSHPGTNNNEQFF.

This clonotype was observed many times. V and J are TRBV7-2 and TRBJ2-7, with D maybe TRBD1 (5 bases). V was trimmed by 5 bases and J by 3 bases, leaving 14 bases between them. Germline loops: CDR1 SGHTA, CDR2 FQGNSA. This CDR3 is built from 14 residues. CDR3 nucleotides: TGTGCCAGCAGCACCCGACAGACCTACTACGAGCAGTACTTC. This gives the protein CASSTRQTYYEQYF.

This clonotype was found many times. The chain couples TRBV7-9 to TRBJ1-1, with D tentatively TRBD1 (6 bases). Per germline, CDR1 SEHNR and CDR2 FQNEAQ (reference sequence). The CDR3 spans 12 residues. Between the trimmed V and J ends, which lost 5 bases and 8 bases, there was a span of 12 bases. The chain's CDR3 is CASSQDSREAFF. Written as DNA, the CDR3 is TGTGCCAGCAGCCAGGACAGTCGAGAAGCTTTCTTT.

This clonotype came up many times. The CDR3 nucleotides are TGTGCCAGCAGCGTCAGACCGAGCTCCGGGGAGCTGTTTTTT. Protein sequence: CASSVRPSSGELFF. The chain recombines TRBV9 with TRBJ2-2; D is ambiguous. V lost 2 bases, J lost 6 bases, and 11 bases lay in between. Germline V CDR1 and CDR2: SGDLS, YYNGEE. This CDR3 is 14 amino acids long. The full variable domain, its missing parts supplied by reference TRBV9 and TRBJ2-2, is DSGVTQTPKHLITATGQRVTLRCSPRSGDLSVYWYQQSLDQGLQFLIQYYNGEERAKGNILERFSAQQFPDLHSELNLSSLELGDSALYFCASSVRPSSGELFFGEGSRLTVL.

In its sample, this clonotype was seen many times. This sequence joins TRBV7-9 and TRBJ2-1, with D uncertain. Trimming left V 2 bases short and J 5 bases short, with 4 bases between. The CDR3 has 12 residues. CDR1 and CDR2 from the germline V gene are SEHNR and FQNEAQ (reference sequence). The CDR3 DNA follows: TGTGCCAGCAGCTTAATAGACAATGAGCAGTTCTTC. Protein product: CASSLIDNEQFF. The full variable domain, rest sourced from reference TRBV7-9 and TRBJ2-1, is DTGVSQNPRHKITKRGQNVTFRCDPISEHNRLYWYRQTLGQGPEFLTYFQNEAQLEKSRLLSDRFSAERPKGSFSTLEIQRTEQGDSAMYLCASSLIDNEQFFGPGTRLTVL.

Ten or more counts support this clonotype. The chain carries TRBV2 and TRBJ2-7, with D perhaps being TRBD1 or TRBD2 (6 bases each). The CDR3 runs 15 residues. Germline lookup yields CDR1 SNHLY and CDR2 FYNNEI. V lost 7 bases and J lost 7, with 23 bases in between. CDR3 in DNA: TGTGCCAGCAAGAAAGGAGGGACACAGGTAGGGGAGCAGTACTTC. This encodes CASKKGGTQVGEQYF.